This TCR beta chain was observed in a study of beta chain features in type 1 diabetes. Notes on the study in general: TCRB rearrangement may or may not be influenced by HLA type; here this remained unresolved. Across all four CD4+ subsets, people with type 1 diabetes showed modestly shorter TCRB CDR3s.

Every bit of the isolated RNA underwent reverse transcription, so sequencing read expressed TCRB transcripts. Sequencing was performed with immunoSEQ multiplex PCR; in TCRdb, only in-frame clones are kept and a portion is missing. The repertoire holds about 230,000 clones, with approximately 16% as singletons. This clone turned up a few times. Its specificity is unknown. Sorting that relied on CD45RO/CCR7/CD25/CD127/CD95/CD27 yielded CD4+ naive, central memory, regulatory and stem cell-like memory cells. Purity exceeding 95% was reached by all sorted populations. This TCR was sampled from a man aged 25 to 40 with type 1 diabetes. Sequencing used naive CD4+ T cells from blood.

The CDR3 DNA reads as TGTGCCACCCTAGCTGGGACAGGTATTGGAAAGACCCAGTACTTC. Translating gives CATLAGTGIGKTQYF. V gene TRBV7-2 combines with J gene TRBJ2-5; 8 nucleotides match TRBD1. From germline, CDR1 is SGHTA and CDR2 FQGNSA. The CDR3 loop spans 15 amino acids. V gave up 10 bases and J gave up 6 bases; unmatched junction bases: 16.